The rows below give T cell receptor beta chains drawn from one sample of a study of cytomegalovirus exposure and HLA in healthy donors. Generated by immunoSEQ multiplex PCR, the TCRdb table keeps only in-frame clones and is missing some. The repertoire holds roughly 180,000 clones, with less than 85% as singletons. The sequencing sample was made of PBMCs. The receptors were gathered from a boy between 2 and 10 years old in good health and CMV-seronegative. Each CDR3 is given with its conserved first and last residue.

CDR3aa: CASSLGGSRDTQYF
v_gene: TRBV5-6

CDR3aa: CASSESMGTASETQYF
v_gene: TRBV25-1

CDR3aa: CSVGVEDTGELFF
v_gene: TRBV29-1

CDR3aa: CASSELGTARVETQYF
v_gene: TRBV6-1

CDR3aa: CASSTGLAGIEQYF
v_gene: TRBV19

CDR3aa: CASSKPRLESGGAYNEQFF
v_gene: TRBV21-1

CDR3aa: CASSFEGRLFF
v_gene: TRBV28

CDR3aa: CAWSTGGTQYF
v_gene: TRBV30

CDR3aa: CASSLLTSYRDTQYF
v_gene: TRBV28

CDR3aa: CASSWGQGSNQPQHF
v_gene: TRBV11-2

CDR3aa: CASSRYDVQGAANYGYTF
v_gene: TRBV7-9

CDR3aa: CASRPTGGEDGYTF
v_gene: TRBV11-2

CDR3aa: CASSPLDRDKNIQYF
v_gene: TRBV18

CDR3aa: CASSRLTGTYNEQFF
v_gene: TRBV28

CDR3aa: CAWTHTRTTHNEQFF
v_gene: TRBV30

CDR3aa: CASTGQGEYGYTF
v_gene: TRBV6-6

CDR3aa: CASSPQINQPQHF
v_gene: TRBV18

CDR3aa: CASSAGTGFTGELFF
v_gene: TRBV2

CDR3aa: CASSEGKGGSSNQPQHF
v_gene: TRBV6-1

CDR3aa: CASSLAGTGSTGELFF
v_gene: TRBV28

CDR3aa: CASSPWTGDTEAFF
v_gene: TRBV6-5

CDR3aa: CASSPTGGAYEQYF
v_gene: TRBV28

CDR3aa: CASSSPLRTGVNYGYTF
v_gene: TRBV28

CDR3aa: CASSPAGGVEQFF
v_gene: TRBV7-9

CDR3aa: CASSLLASGSNEQFF
v_gene: TRBV7-9

CDR3aa: CASSLAGTPFSTDTQYF
v_gene: TRBV2

CDR3aa: CASSYPAGQNTGELFF
v_gene: TRBV6-6

CDR3aa: CASSYSAGSATEAFF
v_gene: TRBV6-5

CDR3aa: CASSKGLLNQNEQFF
v_gene: TRBV21-1

CDR3aa: CASSNPRWGRNQPQHF
v_gene: TRBV19

CDR3aa: CASSVVVRGPMNTEAFF
v_gene: TRBV9

CDR3aa: CASRPTGGEGYTF
v_gene: TRBV27

CDR3aa: CAWTTDSKGAFF
v_gene: TRBV30

CDR3aa: CATSLDGQAGNTIYF
v_gene: TRBV6-1

CDR3aa: CSSSFGGTRQPQHF
v_gene: TRBV7-9

CDR3aa: CASSQVPTEETQYF
v_gene: TRBV4-2

CDR3aa: CASSLKLVGGSYNEQFF
v_gene: TRBV18

CDR3aa: CASSDLLSPSGEQYF
v_gene: TRBV25-1

CDR3aa: CSVGGAGQPQHF
v_gene: TRBV29-1

CDR3aa: CASSLHGLAGFYEQYF
v_gene: TRBV10-1

CDR3aa: CASSQLGHEQYF
v_gene: TRBV18

CDR3aa: CASGLGTGAGNTIYF
v_gene: TRBV12-5

CDR3aa: CASGWGRGTDTQYF
v_gene: TRBV25-1

CDR3aa: CASSYSFAGGNSPLHF
v_gene: TRBV6-5

CDR3aa: CASSVRDRGPYEQYF
v_gene: TRBV9

CDR3aa: CASSQDAVLAGSYNEQFF
v_gene: TRBV4-1

CDR3aa: CASRLGAGGPHEQFF
v_gene: TRBV27

CDR3aa: CASSSGEGGYTF
v_gene: TRBV5-4

CDR3aa: CASSLMPGGGGYTDTQYF
v_gene: TRBV27

CDR3aa: CASSWGLTGLPSSYNEQFF
v_gene: TRBV5-1

CDR3aa: CASIGTSGDNEQFF
v_gene: TRBV2

CDR3aa: CASFRDRGFPGELFF
v_gene: TRBV7-9

CDR3aa: CASILQQGYEQYF
v_gene: TRBV2

CDR3aa: CASRQNTGGLFF
v_gene: TRBV10-1

CDR3aa: CASSSEARGLDGYTF
v_gene: TRBV28

CDR3aa: CASSAGGTEAFF
v_gene: TRBV9

CDR3aa: CASSGLTDSKNTEAFF
v_gene: TRBV28

CDR3aa: CASSFGLGGKMNTKAFF
v_gene: TRBV28

CDR3aa: CASSSPGTRVKETQYF
v_gene: TRBV19